Listed below are T cell receptor beta chains from one sample, sequenced in a study of PD-1 blockade in classical Hodgkin lymphoma. Repertoires were generated with immunoSEQ multiplex PCR, while TCRdb's copy carries only in-frame clones and drops some. The sample includes some 31,000 clones, 70% to 75% seen only once; the top ten take 2.5% to 3.5%. The sample in question was peripheral blood mononuclear cells (PBMCs), obtained before the second cycle of nivolumab. The receptor source for this set is a human donor with classical Hodgkin lymphoma. The CDR3 runs from the conserved cysteine through the conserved F or W.

V: TRBV2; J: TRBJ1-1; CDR3: CASSETGENTEAFF
V: TRBV23-1; J: TRBJ2-7; CDR3: CASSPPSREQYF
V: TRBV7-9; J: TRBJ1-1; CDR3: CASSLENWISNTEAFF
V: TRBV7-7; J: TRBJ2-5; CDR3: CASSPRGLQETQYF
V: TRBV19; J: TRBJ2-7; CDR3: CASNDRASSYEQYF
V: TRBV12-5; J: TRBJ2-7; CDR3: CASGPGDEQYF
V: TRBV4-1; J: TRBJ2-2; CDR3: CASRENGGRELFF
V: TRBV5-5; J: TRBJ1-4; CDR3: CASSSPTGTNEKLFF
V: TRBV4-3; J: TRBJ2-5; CDR3: CASSQGTSSTETQYF
V: TRBV4-3; J: TRBJ2-7; CDR3: CASSQDGSGGYEQYF
V: TRBV7-9; J: TRBJ2-5; CDR3: CASSFSGEETQYF
V: TRBV7-2; J: TRBJ2-6; CDR3: CASSLASSGANVLTF
V: TRBV19; J: TRBJ2-7; CDR3: CASSIDGPGGGGISYEQYF
V: TRBV6-5; J: TRBJ1-5; CDR3: CASSSVGSGDQPQHF
V: TRBV28; J: TRBJ2-7; CDR3: CASSGRQATYFSEQYF
V: TRBV6-5; J: TRBJ2-1; CDR3: CASSYSPEANEQFF